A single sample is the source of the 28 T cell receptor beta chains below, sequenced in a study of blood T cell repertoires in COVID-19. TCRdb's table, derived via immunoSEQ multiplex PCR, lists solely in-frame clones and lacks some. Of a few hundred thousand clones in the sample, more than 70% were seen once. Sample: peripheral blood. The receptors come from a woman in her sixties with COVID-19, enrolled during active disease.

The DNA of the CDR3 is TGTGCCAGCTCACCAAGTAGCGGGGGGGCGACGAGGTACGAGCAGTACTTC. Encoded protein: CASSPSSGGATRYEQYF. The chain has TRBV18 and TRBJ2-7; 11 nucleotides match TRBD2. V was pared by 2 bases and J by 4 bases, with 10 bases of the junction left unmatched. CDR3 length: 17 amino acids. Germline V gives CDR1 KGHSH, CDR2 LQKENI.

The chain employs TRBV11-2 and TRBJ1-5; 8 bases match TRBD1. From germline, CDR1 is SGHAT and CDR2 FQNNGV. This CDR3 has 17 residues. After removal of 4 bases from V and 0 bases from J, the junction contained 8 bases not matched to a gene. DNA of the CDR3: TGTGCCAGCAGCTACCGGGACAGGACGTATAGCAATCAGCCCCAGCATTTT. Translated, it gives CASSYRDRTYSNQPQHF.

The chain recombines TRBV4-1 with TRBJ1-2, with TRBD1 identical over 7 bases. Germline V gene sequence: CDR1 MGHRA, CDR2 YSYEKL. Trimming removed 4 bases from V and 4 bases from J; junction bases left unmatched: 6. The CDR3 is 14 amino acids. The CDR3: CASSPPGTAYGYTF. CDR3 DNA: TGCGCCAGCAGCCCCCCCGGGACAGCCTATGGCTACACCTTC.

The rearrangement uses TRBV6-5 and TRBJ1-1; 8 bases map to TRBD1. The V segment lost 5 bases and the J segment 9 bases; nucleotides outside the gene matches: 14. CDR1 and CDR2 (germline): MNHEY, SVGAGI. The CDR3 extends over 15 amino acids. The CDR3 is CASSLPRGQGQKAFF. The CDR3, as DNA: TGTGCCAGCAGTCTCCCCAGGGGGCAGGGACAGAAAGCTTTCTTT.

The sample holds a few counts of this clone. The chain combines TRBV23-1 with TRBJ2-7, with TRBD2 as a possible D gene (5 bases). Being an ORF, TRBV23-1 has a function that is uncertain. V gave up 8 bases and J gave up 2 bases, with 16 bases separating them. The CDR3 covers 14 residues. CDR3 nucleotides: TGCGCCAGCTTCACCGGCCCTAGCCCCTACGAGCAGTACTTC. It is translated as CASFTGPSPYEQYF.

As DNA, the CDR3 is TGTGCCAGCAGCCACGAGGGACAGGGAAACACCATATATTTT. Amino acids: CASSHEGQGNTIYF. The rearrangement uses TRBV7-9 and TRBJ1-3, with TRBD1 matching 7 bases. J gave up 4 bases and V 5 bases, and 5 bases lay outside the gene matches. The CDR3 totals 14 residues. Germline V lookup: CDR1 SEHNR, CDR2 FQNEAQ (reference sequence).

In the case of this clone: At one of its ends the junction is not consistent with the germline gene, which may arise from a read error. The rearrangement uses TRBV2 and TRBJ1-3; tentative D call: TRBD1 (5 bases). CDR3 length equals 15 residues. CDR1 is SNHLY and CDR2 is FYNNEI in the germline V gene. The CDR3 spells CVSFQGGYSGNTIYF. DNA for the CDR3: TGTGTCAGCTTTCAGGGTGGCTACTCTGGAAACACCATATATTTT.

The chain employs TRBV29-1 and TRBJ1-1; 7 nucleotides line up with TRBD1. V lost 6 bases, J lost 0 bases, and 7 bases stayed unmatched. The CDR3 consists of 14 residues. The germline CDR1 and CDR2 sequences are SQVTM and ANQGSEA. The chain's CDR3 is CSVTRGQVNTEAFF. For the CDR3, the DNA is TGCAGCGTAACCCGCGGACAGGTGAACACTGAAGCTTTCTTT.

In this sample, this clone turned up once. CDR3 nucleotides: TGTGCCAGCAGCCATAGTGGGACAGCTGAAGCTTTCTTT. It codes for CASSHSGTAEAFF. The genes are TRBV3-1 (or the pseudogene TRBV3-2) and TRBJ1-1; 7 bases fit TRBD1. CDR1 is LGHDT and CDR2 is YNNKEL in the germline V gene (reference sequence). After removal of 3 bases from V and 6 bases from J, the junction contained 4 bases not matched to a gene. CDR3 size: 13 residues.

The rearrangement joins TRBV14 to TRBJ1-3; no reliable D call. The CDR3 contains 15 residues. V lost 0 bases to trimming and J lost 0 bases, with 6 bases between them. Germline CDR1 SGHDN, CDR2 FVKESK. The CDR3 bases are TGTGCCAGCAGCCAAGAATCAGTCTCTGGAAACACCATATATTTT. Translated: CASSQESVSGNTIYF.

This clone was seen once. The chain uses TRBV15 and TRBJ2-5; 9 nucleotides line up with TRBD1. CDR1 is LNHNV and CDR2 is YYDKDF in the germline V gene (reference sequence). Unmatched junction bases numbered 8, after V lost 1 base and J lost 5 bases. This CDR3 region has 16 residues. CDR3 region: CATSRAIGTGSETQYF. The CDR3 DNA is TGTGCCACCAGCAGAGCCATCGGGACAGGGTCGGAGACCCAGTACTTC.

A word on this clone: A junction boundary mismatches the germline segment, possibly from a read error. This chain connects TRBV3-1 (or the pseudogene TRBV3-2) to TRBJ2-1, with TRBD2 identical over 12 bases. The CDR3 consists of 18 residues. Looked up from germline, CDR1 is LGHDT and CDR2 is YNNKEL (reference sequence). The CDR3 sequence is CASRQGLAGGPQEHEQFF. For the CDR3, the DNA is TGTGCCAGCAGACAAGGGCTAGCGGGGGGGCCACAGGAACATGAGCAGTTCTTC.

Here the CDR3 reads CASSPKGRAAFF. The DNA of the CDR3 is TGTGCCAGCAGCCCTAAGGGCAGGGCCGCTTTCTTT. This chain links TRBV12-3 or TRBV12-4 with TRBJ1-1, with D tentatively TRBD1 (5 bases). Deletions cut 6 bases from V and 11 bases from J, with 16 bases between. CDR3 length: 12 residues.

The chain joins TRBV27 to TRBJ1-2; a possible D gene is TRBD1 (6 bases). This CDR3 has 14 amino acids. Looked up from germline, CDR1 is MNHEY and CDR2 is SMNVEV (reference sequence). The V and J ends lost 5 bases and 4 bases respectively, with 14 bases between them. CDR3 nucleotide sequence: TGTGCCAGCAGTGTCGGACAGTCTTCCTATGGCTACACCTTC. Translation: CASSVGQSSYGYTF.

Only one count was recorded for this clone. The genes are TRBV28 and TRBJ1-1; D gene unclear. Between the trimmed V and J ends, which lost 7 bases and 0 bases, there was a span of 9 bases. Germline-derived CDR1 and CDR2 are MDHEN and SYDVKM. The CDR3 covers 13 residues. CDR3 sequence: CASNTPMNTEAFF. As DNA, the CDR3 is TGTGCCAGCAATACACCCATGAACACTGAAGCTTTCTTT.

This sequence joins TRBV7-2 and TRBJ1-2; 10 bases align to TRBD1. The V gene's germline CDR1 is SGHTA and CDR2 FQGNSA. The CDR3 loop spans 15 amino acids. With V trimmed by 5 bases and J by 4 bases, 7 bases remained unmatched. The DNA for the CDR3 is TGTGCCAGCAGCCAGGACAGGGGGATGGGCTATGGCTACACCTTC. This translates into CASSQDRGMGYGYTF.

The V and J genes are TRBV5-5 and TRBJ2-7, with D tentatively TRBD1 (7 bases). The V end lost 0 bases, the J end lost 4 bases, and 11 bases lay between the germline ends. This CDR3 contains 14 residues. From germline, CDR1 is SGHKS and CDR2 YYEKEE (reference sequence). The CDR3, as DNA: TGTGCCAGCAGCTTGGCAGGGGGGAGGTACGAGCAGTACTTC. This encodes CASSLAGGRYEQYF.

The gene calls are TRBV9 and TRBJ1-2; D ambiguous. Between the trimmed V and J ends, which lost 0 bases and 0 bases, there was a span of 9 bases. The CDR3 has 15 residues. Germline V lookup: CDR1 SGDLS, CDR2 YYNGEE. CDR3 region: CASSVGLGANYGYTF. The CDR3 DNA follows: TGTGCCAGCAGCGTAGGGCTGGGAGCTAACTATGGCTACACCTTC.

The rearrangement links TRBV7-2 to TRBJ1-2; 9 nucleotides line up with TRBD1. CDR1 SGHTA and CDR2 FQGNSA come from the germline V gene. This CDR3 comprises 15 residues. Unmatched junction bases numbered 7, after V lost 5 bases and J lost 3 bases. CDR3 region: CASSLPDRGDYGYTF. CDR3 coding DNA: TGTGCCAGCAGCCTGCCGGACAGGGGAGACTATGGCTACACCTTC.

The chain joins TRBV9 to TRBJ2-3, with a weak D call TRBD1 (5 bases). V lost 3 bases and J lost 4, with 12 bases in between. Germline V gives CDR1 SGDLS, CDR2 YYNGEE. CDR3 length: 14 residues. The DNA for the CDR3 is TGTGCCAGCAGCGAGGGGCCTATTGCAGATACGCAGTATTTT. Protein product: CASSEGPIADTQYF.

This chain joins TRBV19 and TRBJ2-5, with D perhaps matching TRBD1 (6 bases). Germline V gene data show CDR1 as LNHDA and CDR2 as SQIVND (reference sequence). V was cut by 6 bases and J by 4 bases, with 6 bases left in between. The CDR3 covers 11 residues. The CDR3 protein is CASRQGETQYF. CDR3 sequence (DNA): TGTGCCAGTAGACAGGGAGAGACCCAGTACTTC.

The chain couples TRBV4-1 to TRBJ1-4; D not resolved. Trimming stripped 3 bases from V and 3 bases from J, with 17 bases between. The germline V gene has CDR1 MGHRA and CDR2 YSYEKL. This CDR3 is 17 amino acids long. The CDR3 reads CASSHQLRGRSNEKLFF. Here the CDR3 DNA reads TGCGCCAGCAGCCACCAGCTCCGGGGAAGATCTAATGAAAAACTGTTTTTT.

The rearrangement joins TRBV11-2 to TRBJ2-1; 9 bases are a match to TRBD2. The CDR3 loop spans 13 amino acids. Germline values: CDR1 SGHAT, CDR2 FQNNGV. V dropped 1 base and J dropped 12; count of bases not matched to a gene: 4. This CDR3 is CASSLAGTSPQFF. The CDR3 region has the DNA TGTGCCAGCAGCTTAGCCGGGACTAGCCCGCAGTTCTTC.

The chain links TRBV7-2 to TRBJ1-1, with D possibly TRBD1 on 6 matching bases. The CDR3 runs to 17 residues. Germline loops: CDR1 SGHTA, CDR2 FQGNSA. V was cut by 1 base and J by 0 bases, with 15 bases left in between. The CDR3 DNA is TGTGCCAGCAGCTTAGGGACAGTGACGATCATGAACACTGAAGCTTTCTTT. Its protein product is CASSLGTVTIMNTEAFF.

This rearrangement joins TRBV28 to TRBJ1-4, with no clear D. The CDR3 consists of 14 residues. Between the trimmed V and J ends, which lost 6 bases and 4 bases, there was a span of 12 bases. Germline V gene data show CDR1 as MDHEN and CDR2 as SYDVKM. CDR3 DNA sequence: TGTGCCAGCAGGAGCGCCGAGAGTAATGAAAAACTGTTTTTT. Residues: CASRSAESNEKLFF.

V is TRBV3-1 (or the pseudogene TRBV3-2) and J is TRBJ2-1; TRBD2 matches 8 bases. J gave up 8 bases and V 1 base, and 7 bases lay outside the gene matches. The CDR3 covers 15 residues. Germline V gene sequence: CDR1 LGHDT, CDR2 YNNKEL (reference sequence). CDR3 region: CASSQGGSGGDEQFF. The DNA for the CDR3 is TGTGCCAGCAGCCAAGGAGGGAGCGGGGGCGATGAGCAGTTCTTC.

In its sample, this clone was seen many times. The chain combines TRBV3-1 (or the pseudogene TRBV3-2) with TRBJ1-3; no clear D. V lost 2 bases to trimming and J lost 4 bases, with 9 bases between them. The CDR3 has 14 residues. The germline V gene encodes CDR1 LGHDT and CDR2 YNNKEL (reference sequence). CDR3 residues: CASSQSQKGNTIYF. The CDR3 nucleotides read TGTGCCAGCAGCCAATCCCAAAAAGGAAACACCATATATTTT.

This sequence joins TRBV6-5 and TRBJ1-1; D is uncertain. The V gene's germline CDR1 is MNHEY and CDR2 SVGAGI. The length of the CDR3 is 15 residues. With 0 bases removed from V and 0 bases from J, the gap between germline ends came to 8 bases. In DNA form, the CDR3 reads TGTGCCAGCAGTTACTCCAGTTACATGAACACTGAAGCTTTCTTT. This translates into CASSYSSYMNTEAFF.